The 25 T cell receptor beta chains below come from one sample, sequenced in a study of T cells after yellow fever vaccination. TCRdb passed the 5' RACE reads through MiXCR, listing each CDR3 protein once. The sample carries about 320,000 distinct CDR3 sequences, approximately 4.3% recorded once. The sequencing here drew on PBMCs, taken 15 days after the yellow fever booster vaccination. The receptors derive from a man between 18 and 35 years old who received the YFV17D yellow fever vaccine.

This clonotype came up many times. The chain joins TRBV5-1 to TRBJ1-4; TRBD1 matches at 7 bases. The CDR3 has 16 amino acids. V shed 4 bases and J 8 bases; nucleotides not matched to a gene: 14. CDR1 and CDR2 from the germline V gene are SGHRS and YFSETQ. CDR3 sequence reads: CASSRTGAEGVEKLFF. CDR3 coding DNA: TGCGCCAGCAGCCGCACAGGGGCGGAAGGGGTAGAAAAACTGTTTTTT.

The table lists this clonotype with many counts. The chain joins TRBV5-1 to TRBJ1-6; D uncertain. In germline, CDR1 is SGHRS, CDR2 YFSETQ. V dropped 1 base and J dropped 0 bases, with 5 bases sitting between them. This CDR3 region has 15 residues. DNA for the CDR3: TGCGCCAGCAGCTTGTTAAGCTCCTATAATTCACCCCTCCACTTT. Protein sequence: CASSLLSSYNSPLHF.

This clonotype was seen only a few times. The rearrangement joins TRBV11-2 to TRBJ1-2; D ambiguous. Germline-derived CDR1 and CDR2 are SGHAT and FQNNGV. Trimming shortened V by 3 bases and J by 0 bases, and 11 bases separated the two germline ends. The CDR3 consists of 15 residues. CDR3 DNA: TGTGCCAGCAGCTTGGATGGCTTCACTAACTATGGCTACACCTTC. Its translation: CASSLDGFTNYGYTF.

The chain uses TRBV7-9 and TRBJ2-3; TRBD2 matches at 8 bases. This CDR3 comprises 12 residues. The germline CDR1 and CDR2 sequences are SEHNR and FQNEAQ (reference sequence). The CDR3 region has the DNA TGTGCTTCGGGGGGGGGCGCAGATACGCAGTATTTT. Residues: CASGGGADTQYF.

This clonotype was picked up a small number of times. The rearrangement uses TRBV5-1 and TRBJ1-1, with 10 bases that match TRBD1. The ends lost 5 bases at V and 7 bases at J; junction bases unmatched: 8. CDR3 size: 14 residues. Germline loops: CDR1 SGHRS, CDR2 YFSETQ. The CDR3 loop reads CASSTGQGTIEAFF. In DNA, the CDR3 is TGCGCCAGCAGTACGGGACAGGGGACGATTGAAGCTTTCTTT.

This clonotype was found a few times. The V gene is TRBV18, the J gene TRBJ2-5; 9 bases agree with TRBD2. This CDR3 spans 17 amino acids. The V gene's germline CDR1 is KGHSH and CDR2 LQKENI. V shed 3 bases, J shed 2 bases, and the junction held 10 bases outside the gene matches. CDR3 DNA sequence: TGTGCCAGCTCACCGCAAGAAGGTAGCGGGGGACAAGAGACCCAGTACTTC. This translates into CASSPQEGSGGQETQYF.

This clonotype was observed at least ten times. This sequence joins TRBV29-1 and TRBJ2-5; possibly TRBD1 for D (7 bases). The germline CDR1 and CDR2 sequences are SQVTM and ANQGSEA. The V end was cut by 6 bases, the J end by 5 bases, with 19 bases between. This CDR3 contains 14 residues. CDR3 coding DNA: TGCAGCGTCGCGGGGAGACAGGGTGGGGAGACCCAGTACTTC. This codes for CSVAGRQGGETQYF.

This clonotype was seen only a few times. J is TRBJ1-2 and V is TRBV20-1; D unclear. This CDR3 region has 13 residues. Germline values: CDR1 DFQATT, CDR2 SNEGSKA (reference sequence). V was trimmed by 0 bases and J by 4 bases, leaving 9 bases between them. The DNA for the CDR3 is TGCAGTGCTAGAGATCGGTCCAGCTATGGCTACACCTTC. It translates to CSARDRSSYGYTF.

This clonotype was seen repeatedly, ten times or more. The chain couples TRBV7-9 to TRBJ2-1; no definite D call. V lost 5 bases and J 6 bases, leaving 17 bases between the germline ends. The CDR3 is 15 residues long. Per the germline V gene, CDR1 is SEHNR and CDR2 is FQNEAQ (reference sequence). The CDR3 sequence: CASSLVASTANEQFF. In nucleotides, the CDR3 is TGTGCCAGCAGCCTAGTTGCTAGTACCGCCAATGAGCAGTTCTTC.

This clonotype was observed at least ten times. CDR3: CSARAKRGARYNEQFF. The CDR3 nucleotides are TGCAGTGCTAGAGCCAAGCGGGGGGCTCGCTACAATGAGCAGTTCTTC. The chain joins TRBV20-1 to TRBJ2-1, with 9 bases lining up with TRBD2. The CDR3 has 16 residues. With 1 base clipped from V and 3 bases from J, the junction kept 7 bases outside the gene matches. The V gene's germline CDR1 is DFQATT and CDR2 SNEGSKA (reference sequence).

In its sample, this clonotype was seen a few times. This chain joins TRBV29-1 and TRBJ1-3; no definite D call. The V end was cut by 7 bases, the J end by 0 bases, with 7 bases between. Germline loops: CDR1 SQVTM, CDR2 ANQGSEA. This CDR3 comprises 12 residues. The CDR3 here is CSGGSSGNTIYF. The CDR3 DNA is TGCAGCGGAGGGTCCTCTGGAAACACCATATATTTT.

This clonotype has ten or more counts. This sequence joins TRBV7-9 and TRBJ1-1; D gene ambiguous. This CDR3 has 12 residues. V was shortened by 3 bases and J by 5 bases, with 7 bases between the two germline ends. CDR1 and CDR2 (germline): SEHNR, FQNEAQ (reference sequence). The CDR3 loop is CASSFPSTEAFF. The CDR3, as DNA: TGTGCCAGCAGCTTCCCATCGACTGAAGCTTTCTTT.

There are many counts of this clonotype. The rearrangement joins TRBV25-1 to TRBJ2-1; D possibly corresponds to TRBD1 (5 bases). There are 14 residues in the CDR3. V dropped 3 bases and J dropped 5 bases, with 11 bases sitting between them. CDR1 and CDR2 (germline): MGHDK, SYGVNS. The CDR3 DNA follows: TGTGCCAGCAGTGAGTGGGGCGGTAACAATGAGCAGTTCTTC. Its translation: CASSEWGGNNEQFF.

The table lists this clonotype with a few counts. The rearrangement uses TRBV12-3 or TRBV12-4 and TRBJ2-1; no firm D call. The CDR3 runs 13 residues. Trimming stripped 3 bases from V and 6 bases from J, with 9 bases between. CDR3 protein: CASSFGSPNEQFF. The CDR3 nucleotides read TGTGCCAGCAGTTTCGGGTCTCCCAATGAGCAGTTCTTC.

The rearrangement links TRBV6-4 to TRBJ2-2, with TRBD1 matching over 7 bases. Trimming removed 2 bases from V and 1 base from J; junction bases left unmatched: 4. The CDR3 is 16 residues long. Per germline, CDR1 MRHNA and CDR2 SNTAGT. CDR3 coding DNA: TGTGCCAGCAGTGACGGCGACAGGGAGAACACCGGGGAGCTGTTTTTT. Amino acids: CASSDGDRENTGELFF.

This clonotype was seen only a few times. This chain joins TRBV28 and TRBJ1-4; weak D call: TRBD1 (5 bases). The germline V gene has CDR1 MDHEN and CDR2 SYDVKM. The CDR3 extends over 14 amino acids. Deletions cut 2 bases from V and 8 bases from J, with 12 bases between. Written as DNA, the CDR3 is TGTGCCAGCAGTTTACGACAGCGGGAAGAAAAACTGTTTTTT. Protein product: CASSLRQREEKLFF. Supplemented by reference TRBV28 and TRBJ1-4, the full variable domain reads DVKVTQSSRYLVKRTGEKVFLECVQDMDHENMFWYRQDPGLGLRLIYFSYDVKMKEKGDIPEGYSVSREKKERFSLILESASTNQTSMYLCASSLRQREEKLFFGSGTQLSVL.

This clonotype was detected only a few times. J is TRBJ1-2 and V is TRBV15; TRBD1 aligns across 7 bases. The CDR3 length is 13 residues. Germline V lookup: CDR1 LNHNV, CDR2 YYDKDF (reference sequence). The ends lost 7 bases at V and 8 bases at J; junction bases unmatched: 10. CDR3 DNA sequence: TGTGCCACCACCGCCCGGACAGGAAGAGGCTACACCTTC. Translated, it gives CATTARTGRGYTF.

This clonotype has at least ten counts. The germline gene is not matched at one end of the junction; a read error may be the cause. This chain connects TRBV5-1 to TRBJ1-5; 9 bases are shared with TRBD1. CDR3 length: 14 amino acids. Germline V gene sequence: CDR1 SGHRS, CDR2 YFSETQ. This CDR3 reads CASSSGTGNQPQHF. The CDR3 DNA is TGTGCCAGCAGCTCTGGGACAGGGAATCAGCCCCAGCATTTT.

J is TRBJ2-5 and V is TRBV4-1; 14 bases map to TRBD2. Germline trimming cut 4 bases from V and 5 bases from J; bases unmatched to any gene: 6. Germline CDR1 reads MGHRA; CDR2 reads YSYEKL. The CDR3 length is 16 residues. CDR3 DNA sequence: TGCGCCAGCAGCCCCCTGGGACTAGCGGGGGCCGAGACCCAGTACTTC. Protein product: CASSPLGLAGAETQYF.

This clonotype showed up many times. J is TRBJ2-7 and V is TRBV5-1, with 8 bases identical to TRBD1. V shed 1 base and J 6 bases; nucleotides not matched to a gene: 6. CDR1 and CDR2 (germline): SGHRS, YFSETQ. The CDR3 is 14 amino acids. The CDR3 coding sequence is TGCGCCAGCAGCTTGTCGACAGGGGTAACCGAGCAGTACGTC. Translating it yields CASSLSTGVTEQYV.

This clonotype was seen many times. The CDR3 sequence: CASSFLLMNTEAFF. CDR3 DNA: TGTGCCAGCAGTTTTCTCCTGATGAACACTGAAGCTTTCTTT. The chain recombines TRBV28 with TRBJ1-1; unclear D gene. The CDR3 contains 14 residues. Germline assignment: CDR1 MDHEN and CDR2 SYDVKM. V was shortened by 3 bases and J by 0 bases, with 8 bases between the two germline ends.

The J gene is TRBJ1-2, the V gene TRBV6-5; tentatively, D is TRBD1 (5 bases). CDR1 is MNHEY, CDR2 SVGAGI, per germline. The CDR3 has 16 residues. V was trimmed by 0 bases and J by 4 bases, leaving 15 bases between them. CDR3 in amino acids: CASSYSSLSGTYGYTF. The CDR3 bases are TGTGCCAGCAGTTACTCGAGCCTGTCCGGGACCTATGGCTACACCTTC.

The table lists this clonotype with a few counts. This chain uses TRBV6-6 with TRBJ1-5, with 7 bases aligning to TRBD1. The CDR3 runs 15 residues. The V and J ends lost 2 bases and 2 bases, in that order; junction bases with no gene match: 3. CDR1 is MNHNY and CDR2 is SVGAGI in the germline V gene (reference sequence). The CDR3 is CASSYRGGGNQPQHF. CDR3 in DNA: TGTGCCAGCAGTTACCGAGGGGGCGGCAATCAGCCCCAGCATTTT.

The chain recombines TRBV6-1 with TRBJ2-7; maybe TRBD1 (6 bases). CDR1 MNHNS and CDR2 SASEGT come from the germline V gene. CDR3 length equals 13 residues. The CDR3 reads CASSEGGVLEQYV. Written as DNA, the CDR3 is TGTGCTAGCAGTGAAGGGGGAGTCCTCGAGCAGTACGTC.

In its sample, this clonotype was seen many times. The rearrangement uses TRBV27 and TRBJ2-3; the D gene could be TRBD1 or TRBD2 (5 bases each). This CDR3 contains 13 residues. Germline lookup yields CDR1 MNHEY and CDR2 SMNVEV (reference sequence). Trimming cost V 5 bases and J 7 bases, with 13 bases left between them. The CDR3 sequence is CASSITGTNTQYF. The CDR3 DNA reads TGTGCCAGCAGTATAACCGGGACCAATACGCAGTATTTT.